Below, 16 T cell receptor beta chains from the same sample are listed, as sequenced in a study of T cell clonotyping in hematopoietic cell transplantation. TCRdb's copy holds only in-frame clones and misses some; the assay was immunoSEQ multiplex PCR. The sample holds about 15,000 clones, about nine tenths seen once. Sequences were obtained from peripheral blood mononuclear cells. Receptor source: a man in his forties or fifties in good health. Some clones in this sample may be carry-over from other donors' samples.

The V gene is TRBV4-3, the J gene TRBJ1-6; D uncertain. V was cut by 0 bases and J by 13 bases, with 10 bases left in between. The CDR3 contains 13 residues. Germline CDR1 reads LGHNA; CDR2 reads YSLEER. CDR3 nucleotides: TGCGCCAGCAGCCAAGACAGCGCGGGGCCCCTCCACTTT. This encodes CASSQDSAGPLHF.

The J gene is TRBJ2-7, the V gene TRBV10-3; D might be TRBD1 (6 bases). V gave up 10 bases and J gave up 3 bases, with 16 bases separating them. This CDR3 has 13 amino acids. Germline CDR1 reads ENHRY; CDR2 reads SYGVKD. The CDR3 DNA reads as TGTGCCACCGTAGACAGGAAGAGCTACGAGCAGTACTTC. Translation: CATVDRKSYEQYF.

The chain joins TRBV2 to TRBJ1-6; D might be TRBD1 (6 bases). Germline-derived CDR1 and CDR2 are SNHLY and FYNNEI. V dropped 6 bases and J dropped 9 bases, with 18 bases sitting between them. CDR3 length: 15 residues. For the CDR3, the DNA is TGTGCCAGCAGCCTACAGGGTTCACGGATTTCACCCCTCCACTTT. This encodes CASSLQGSRISPLHF.

The chain is built from TRBV7-9 and TRBJ2-5; 12 bases agree with TRBD2. Germline V lookup: CDR1 SEHNR, CDR2 FQNEAQ (reference sequence). This CDR3 is 14 amino acids long. With 5 bases clipped from V and 4 bases from J, the junction kept 2 bases outside the gene matches. The CDR3 region has the DNA TGTGCCAGCAGCCCGGGACTAGCGGGAGAGACCCAGTACTTC. Its translation is CASSPGLAGETQYF.

This clone showed up just once. This chain joins TRBV10-3 and TRBJ2-7; D may be TRBD1 (5 bases). Trimming removed 10 bases from V and 3 bases from J, with 16 bases in between. The CDR3 contains 13 residues. Germline CDR1 reads ENHRY; CDR2 reads SYGVKD. The CDR3 loop reads CATTTDQRYEQYF. DNA of the CDR3: TGTGCCACGACGACAGATCAACGCTACGAGCAGTACTTC.

The chain recombines TRBV9 with TRBJ1-2; D possibly corresponds to TRBD1 (6 bases). The CDR3 spans 13 residues. The ends were cut back, 3 bases at V and 3 bases at J, with 9 bases in the middle. Germline CDR1 and CDR2: SGDLS and YYNGEE. In DNA form, the CDR3 reads TGTGCCAGCAGCGGAGGGACACACTATGGCTACACCTTC. Its protein is CASSGGTHYGYTF.

The chain joins TRBV6-5 to TRBJ2-5, with unresolved D. V was shortened by 6 bases and J by 2 bases, with 10 bases between the two germline ends. This CDR3 is built from 13 residues. CDR1 MNHEY and CDR2 SVGAGI come from the germline V gene. CDR3 bases: TGTGCCAGCAGGGCGACACTTCAAGAGACCCAGTACTTC. The encoded protein is CASRATLQETQYF.

The chain links TRBV29-1 to TRBJ1-1, with 9 positions matching TRBD1. Germline-derived CDR1 and CDR2 are SQVTM and ANQGSEA. The CDR3 is 12 residues long. V lost 8 bases to trimming and J lost 5 bases; unmatched junction nucleotides: 6. The CDR3 nucleotides read TGCAGCACCTGGGACAGGGAGACTGAAGCTTTCTTT. Protein sequence: CSTWDRETEAFF.

The chain joins TRBV14 to TRBJ2-3, with 12 nucleotides matching TRBD2. V lost 2 bases, J lost 13 bases, and 4 bases stayed unmatched. Germline values: CDR1 SGHDN, CDR2 FVKESK. The CDR3 is 13 amino acids. CDR3 DNA: TGTGCCAGCAGCCAACTAGCGGGGGGGCAAGAGTATTTT. Its protein is CASSQLAGGQEYF.

The chain couples TRBV6-1 to TRBJ2-7, with a tentative D call TRBD1 (7 bases). Germline CDR1 reads MNHNS; CDR2 reads SASEGT. Trimming cost V 4 bases and J 5 bases, with 15 bases left between them. The CDR3 contains 14 residues. DNA for the CDR3: TGTGCCAGCAGTGTCACAGGGGAGGAAAACGAGCAGTACTTC. The encoded protein is CASSVTGEENEQYF.

The CDR3 reads CASSPPETGQATQYF. CDR3 sequence (DNA): TGTGCCAGCTCACCACCCGAGACAGGGCAAGCTACGCAGTATTTT. V is TRBV18 and J is TRBJ2-3, with 7 bases aligning to TRBD1. CDR3 size: 15 residues. Germline V CDR1 and CDR2: KGHSH, LQKENI. The V segment lost 0 bases and the J segment 8 bases; nucleotides outside the gene matches: 8.

CDR3: CASSGGTGHGYTF. In nucleotides, the CDR3 is TGCGCCAGCAGCGGGGGGACAGGGCATGGCTACACCTTC. This chain joins TRBV5-1 and TRBJ1-2; 9 nucleotides agree with TRBD1. The V segment lost 4 bases and the J segment 6 bases; nucleotides outside the gene matches: 4. Germline CDR1 SGHRS, CDR2 YFSETQ. The CDR3 totals 13 residues.

This clone has just one count. This chain links TRBV5-6 with TRBJ2-5; a possible D gene is TRBD2 (7 bases). The V gene lost 4 bases and the J gene lost 5 bases, with 15 bases spanning the gap. The CDR3 consists of 14 residues. CDR1 is SGHDT and CDR2 is YYEEEE in the germline V gene. The CDR3 loop reads CASSPTGGRETQYF. DNA for the CDR3: TGTGCCAGCAGCCCCACGGGGGGCCGGGAGACCCAGTACTTC.

This clone was found a few times. The chain carries TRBV15 and TRBJ1-1, with D maybe TRBD1 (6 bases). The CDR3 totals 16 residues. Looked up from germline, CDR1 is LNHNV and CDR2 is YYDKDF (reference sequence). V was clipped by 0 bases and J by 4 bases, with 15 bases between them. The chain's CDR3 is CATSRDGAGAGTEAFF. DNA for the CDR3: TGTGCCACCAGCAGAGATGGGGCGGGGGCAGGCACTGAAGCTTTCTTT.

This clone was observed a handful of times. For the CDR3, the DNA is TGTGCCAGCAGCTTAGTAGAGCCCCGGCAGTTCTTC. Its translation: CASSLVEPRQFF. V usage is TRBV7-9 and J usage is TRBJ2-1; D call uncertain. The CDR3 consists of 12 residues. Germline V gene sequence: CDR1 SEHNR, CDR2 FQNEAQ (reference sequence). Trimming pared 1 base from V and 12 bases from J, leaving 10 bases between. Filled out from reference TRBV7-9 and TRBJ2-1, the complete variable domain reads DTGVSQNPRHKITKRGQNVTFRCDPISEHNRLYWYRQTLGQGPEFLTYFQNEAQLEKSRLLSDRFSAERPKGSFSTLEIQRTEQGDSAMYLCASSLVEPRQFFGPGTRLTVL.

The chain employs TRBV28 and TRBJ2-2, with 14 positions matching TRBD2. This CDR3 is 21 amino acids long. Germline lookup yields CDR1 MDHEN and CDR2 SYDVKM. Trimming cost V 3 bases and J 6 bases; bases outside gene matches: 18. The CDR3 protein is CASSFVPLRLAGGGRSGELFF. As DNA, the CDR3 is TGTGCCAGCAGTTTCGTTCCCCTCAGACTAGCGGGGGGGGGCCGATCCGGGGAGCTGTTTTTT.